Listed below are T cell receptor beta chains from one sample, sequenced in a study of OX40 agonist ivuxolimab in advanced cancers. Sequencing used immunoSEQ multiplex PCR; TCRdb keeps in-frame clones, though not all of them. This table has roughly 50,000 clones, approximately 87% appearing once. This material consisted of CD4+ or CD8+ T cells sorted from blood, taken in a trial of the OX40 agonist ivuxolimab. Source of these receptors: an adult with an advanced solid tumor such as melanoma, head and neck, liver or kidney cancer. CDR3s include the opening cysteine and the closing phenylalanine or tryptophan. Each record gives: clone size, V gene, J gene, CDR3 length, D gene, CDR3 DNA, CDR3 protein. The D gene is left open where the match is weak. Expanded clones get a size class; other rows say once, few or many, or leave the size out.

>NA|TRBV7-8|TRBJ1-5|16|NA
TGTGCCAGCAGCCCACTTACAGGGAATTACAATCAGCCCCAGCATTTT
CASSPLTGNYNQPQHF
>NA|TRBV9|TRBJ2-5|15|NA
TGTGCCAGCAGCGTAGGAGGAGGGGAGCTGGAGACCCAGTACTTC
CASSVGGGELETQYF
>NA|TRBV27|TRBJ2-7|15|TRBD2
TGTGCCAGCAGTTTAGACAGCGGGAGCGGGAACGAGCAGTACTTC
CASSLDSGSGNEQYF
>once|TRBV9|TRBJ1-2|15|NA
TGTGCCAGCAGCGTAGGAAAACAGGAAAACTATGGCTACACCTTC
CASSVGKQENYGYTF
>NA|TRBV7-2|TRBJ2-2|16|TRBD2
TGTGCCAGCAGCTTAGCGCTCGGCGGGGGTACCGGGGAGCTGTTTTTT
CASSLALGGGTGELFF
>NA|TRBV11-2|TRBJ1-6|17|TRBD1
TGTGCCAGCAGCCCCTTGGGACAGGGGTCTTTACATTCACCCCTCCACTTT
CASSPLGQGSLHSPLHF
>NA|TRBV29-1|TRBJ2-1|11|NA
TGCAGCGTTGATATTACGGGGACCAGGGTCTTC
CSVDITGTRVF
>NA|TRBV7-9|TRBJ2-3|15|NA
TGTGCCAGCAGCCCCGAGCGGTATTTCACAGATACGCAGTATTTT
CASSPERYFTDTQYF
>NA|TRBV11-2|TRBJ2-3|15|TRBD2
TGTGCCAGCAGTCCTAGCGGGGACCACACAGATACGCAGTATTTT
CASSPSGDHTDTQYF
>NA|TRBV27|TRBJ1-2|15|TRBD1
TGTGCCAGCAGTCCCAAGGACAGGGGGGTCTATGGCTACACCTTC
CASSPKDRGVYGYTF
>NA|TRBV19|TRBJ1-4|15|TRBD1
TGTGCCAGTCGACAGGGAGGTGAAACTAATGAAAAACTGTTTTTT
CASRQGGETNEKLFF
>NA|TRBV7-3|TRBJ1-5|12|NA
TGTGCCAGCAGCTTAAGTGGGGGGCCCCAGCATTTT
CASSLSGGPQHF
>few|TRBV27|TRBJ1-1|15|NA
TGTGCCAGCAGTTTTTCCGGGACGGGGAACACTGAAGCTTTCTTT
CASSFSGTGNTEAFF